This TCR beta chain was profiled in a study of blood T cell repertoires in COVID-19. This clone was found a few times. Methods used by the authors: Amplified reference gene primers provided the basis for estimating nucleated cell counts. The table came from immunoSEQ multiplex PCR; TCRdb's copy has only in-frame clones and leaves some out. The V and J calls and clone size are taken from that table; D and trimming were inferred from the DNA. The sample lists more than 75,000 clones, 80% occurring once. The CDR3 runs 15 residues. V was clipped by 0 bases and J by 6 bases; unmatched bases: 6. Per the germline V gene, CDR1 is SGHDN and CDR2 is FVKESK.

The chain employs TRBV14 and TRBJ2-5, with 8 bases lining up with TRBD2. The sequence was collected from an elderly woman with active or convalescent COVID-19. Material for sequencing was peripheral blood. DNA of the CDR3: TGTGCCAGCAGCCAAGATATAGCGGGGAGCCAGACCCAGTACTTC. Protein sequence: CASSQDIAGSQTQYF.